A single T cell receptor (beta chain) is shown here with its context. MiXCR, run by TCRdb on the 5' RACE reads, gives a single entry per CDR3 protein. The sample comprises 600,000 to 700,000 distinct CDR3 sequences, around 20% of which are singletons, and 4% to 5.5% rests with the top ten. The data originate from a study of identical twins. V dropped 4 bases and J dropped 5 bases, with 21 bases sitting between them. This CDR3 has 16 residues. Per the germline V gene, CDR1 is SGHRS and CDR2 is YFSETQ. These data were also reused for a study on T cells expressing NK-cell markers.

The gene calls are TRBV5-1 and TRBJ1-2; possibly TRBD1 for D (6 bases). Material for sequencing was PBMCs. This receptor was taken from a woman aged 18-30 years in good health. The CDR3 loop reads CASSLGAQGRPYGYTF. DNA of the CDR3: TGCGCCAGCAGCCTGGGGGCACAGGGAAGGCCGTATGGCTACACCTTC.